The entry below describes one T cell receptor beta chain. Some clones are missing from TCRdb's copy, which holds only in-frame ones; the method was immunoSEQ multiplex PCR. The sample consists of a few million clones, approximately 92% of them appearing once. CD45RO-negative CD8 cells positively selected for CCR7 made up the naive population, which excluded terminally differentiated effector memory CD45RA+ cells. Germline loops: CDR1 MDHEN, CDR2 SYDVKM. The CDR3 length is 13 residues. V gave up 6 bases and J gave up 8 bases, with 16 bases separating them. The data are from a study of shared clonotypes between healthy human individuals.

The rearrangement links TRBV28 to TRBJ1-2; tentative D call: TRBD1 (6 bases). The clonotype originates from a man aged 18 to 30 in good health. Some clones in this sample may be carry-over from other donors' samples. Source material: naive CD8+ T cells from PBMCs. The CDR3 nucleotides are TGTGCCAGCAGATTCCCGGGGGCTAAGGGCTACACCTTC. It translates to CASRFPGAKGYTF.